This is a list of T cell receptor beta chains from one sample in a study of blood T cell repertoires in COVID-19. This table comes from immunoSEQ multiplex PCR, and its TCRdb copy is limited to in-frame clones, with some not included. The sample has about 150,000 clones, roughly 90% seen once; the top ten hold more than 6.5%. Material for sequencing was PBMCs or T cells enriched from blood (not recorded which). The receptors stem from a woman aged 45-59 years who had recovered from COVID-19. Each CDR3 is given with its conserved first and last residue. D genes are given only for firm matches. Clone size is given for some rows only: seen once, a few or many times, or a class if the clone is expanded.

V: TRBV30
D: -
J: TRBJ1-6
size: -
DNA: TGTGCCCATGGAAAAGGACAGTTTAATTCACCCCTCCACTTT
CDR3: CAHGKGQFNSPLHF

V: TRBV3-1/TRBV3-2
D: -
J: TRBJ2-3
size: -
DNA: TGTGCCAGCAGTCAACCAGGGGTCACAGATACGCAGTATTTT
CDR3: CASSQPGVTDTQYF

V: TRBV19
D: -
J: TRBJ1-1
size: once
DNA: TGTGCCAGTAGTATGCTGAGAAGGGGGAACACTGAAGCTTTCTTT
CDR3: CASSMLRRGNTEAFF

V: TRBV27
D: TRBD1
J: TRBJ1-2
size: -
DNA: TGTGCCAGCAGTCTAAGACAGGGAGGCATCTCTGGCTACACCTTC
CDR3: CASSLRQGGISGYTF

V: TRBV7-2
D: TRBD2
J: TRBJ2-1
size: -
DNA: TGTGCCAGCAGCTTATCCAGCGGGGGGGGCCGCTACAATGAGCAGTTCTTC
CDR3: CASSLSSGGGRYNEQFF

V: TRBV4-1
D: -
J: TRBJ1-4
size: few
DNA: TGCGCCAGCAGCCAGCCCGTGACTTCTAATGAAAAACTGTTTTTT
CDR3: CASSQPVTSNEKLFF

V: TRBV7-9
D: TRBD1
J: TRBJ2-7
size: -
DNA: TGTGCCAGCAGCCCTAGGGACAGGGGGCTATACGAGCAGTACTTC
CDR3: CASSPRDRGLYEQYF

V: TRBV29-1
D: -
J: TRBJ1-2
size: once
DNA: TGCAGCGTCCCGGGACTAGGGGGCTATGGCTACACCTTC
CDR3: CSVPGLGGYGYTF

V: TRBV7-2
D: -
J: TRBJ1-1
size: -
DNA: TGTGCCAGCAGCTTAGCAGGGTACGGGCGGGCTGAAGCTTTCTTT
CDR3: CASSLAGYGRAEAFF

V: TRBV6-2/TRBV6-3
D: -
J: TRBJ1-5
size: -
DNA: TGTGCCAGCACCCCGGGCACCCAGGGCAATCAGCCCCAGCATTTT
CDR3: CASTPGTQGNQPQHF

V: TRBV11-1
D: TRBD1
J: TRBJ1-6
size: -
DNA: TGTGCCAGCAGCTTACAGGGGGATTCACCCCTCCACTTT
CDR3: CASSLQGDSPLHF

V: TRBV9
D: -
J: TRBJ2-1
size: -
DNA: TGTGCCAGCAGCCCGCAACTGGATGAGCAGTTCTTC
CDR3: CASSPQLDEQFF

V: TRBV6-4
D: -
J: TRBJ1-1
size: -
DNA: TGTGCCAGCAGACAACAGATCGGGGACACTGAAGCTTTCTTT
CDR3: CASRQQIGDTEAFF

V: TRBV5-1
D: TRBD2
J: TRBJ2-3
size: -
DNA: TGCGCCAGCAGCCCCGGACTAGCGGGGGGCCAGGGGGATACGCAGTATTTT
CDR3: CASSPGLAGGQGDTQYF

V: TRBV7-3
D: TRBD1
J: TRBJ1-2
size: -
DNA: TGTGCCAGCAGGATGACCGGGACAGAGAGCTATGGCTACACCTTC
CDR3: CASRMTGTESYGYTF

V: TRBV7-2
D: -
J: TRBJ1-2
size: -
DNA: TGTGCCAGCAGCTACGCTGCAGGGTTGGGCTATGGCTACACCTTC
CDR3: CASSYAAGLGYGYTF

V: TRBV19
D: TRBD1
J: TRBJ2-7
size: -
DNA: TGTGCCAGTAGTACCGGGACAGGGGGTTTACAGCAGTACTTC
CDR3: CASSTGTGGLQQYF

V: TRBV10-3
D: -
J: TRBJ2-2
size: -
DNA: TGTGCCATCAGTGAGTCGGAGAGGGAGCTGTTTTTT
CDR3: CAISESERELFF

V: TRBV5-6
D: -
J: TRBJ1-2
size: once
DNA: TGTGCCAGCAGCCCAGGAGGGACTCATACCTTC
CDR3: CASSPGGTHTF

V: TRBV5-1
D: -
J: TRBJ2-1
size: -
DNA: TGCGCCAGCAGCTTGTACATCTTGGTGGGGCAGCAGATTAATGAGCAGTTCTTC
CDR3: CASSLYILVGQQINEQFF

V: TRBV10-3
D: -
J: TRBJ2-2
size: -
DNA: TGTGCCATCAGTGCGTCAGGCGGGCCAGGGGAGCTGTTTTTT
CDR3: CAISASGGPGELFF

V: TRBV6-5
D: TRBD1
J: TRBJ1-1
size: -
DNA: TGTGCCAGCAGTTACAGGGCAGGGGGTGGCAGTGAAGCTTTCTTT
CDR3: CASSYRAGGGSEAFF

V: TRBV3-1/TRBV3-2
D: TRBD2
J: TRBJ2-1
size: -
DNA: TGTGCCAGCAGAGCGACTAGCGGGATCAATGAGCAGTTCTTC
CDR3: CASRATSGINEQFF

V: TRBV4-3
D: TRBD1
J: TRBJ1-2
size: -
DNA: TGCGCCAGCAGCCAGACCGGACAGGGGGCAGATGGCTACACCTTC
CDR3: CASSQTGQGADGYTF

V: TRBV19
D: -
J: TRBJ1-4
size: -
DNA: TGTGCCAGTAGTTCCGGATCCCCGGGAGAGGAAAAACTGTTTTTT
CDR3: CASSSGSPGEEKLFF

V: TRBV19
D: -
J: TRBJ2-5
size: -
DNA: TGTGCCAGTAGTATCCTTGGGCAGGGGTTAGGTGAGACCCAGTACTTC
CDR3: CASSILGQGLGETQYF

V: TRBV9
D: -
J: TRBJ1-4
size: -
DNA: TGTGCCAGCAGCGTAGGGGGCACTAATGAAAAACTGTTTTTT
CDR3: CASSVGGTNEKLFF

V: TRBV11-2
D: -
J: TRBJ2-7
size: -
DNA: TGTGCCAGCAGCTTAACCTTCGGTGACTACGAGCAGTACTTC
CDR3: CASSLTFGDYEQYF

V: TRBV9
D: -
J: TRBJ1-5
size: few
DNA: TGTGCCAGCAGCGTAGCAGGGGTGGAAGGGCAGCCCCAGCATTTT
CDR3: CASSVAGVEGQPQHF

V: TRBV5-4
D: -
J: TRBJ1-2
size: -
DNA: TGTGCCAGCAGCTTGCCCAGGGAGGATCGCTACACCTTC
CDR3: CASSLPREDRYTF

V: TRBV11-3
D: TRBD2
J: TRBJ2-3
size: -
DNA: TGTGCCAGCAGCTCGAGCGGGGGGGCCAGCACAGATACGCAGTATTTT
CDR3: CASSSSGGASTDTQYF

V: TRBV6-5
D: -
J: TRBJ2-5
size: -
DNA: TGTGCCAGCAGCCTAGGGGGGGGCGGGGAGACCCAGTACTTC
CDR3: CASSLGGGGETQYF

V: TRBV9
D: TRBD1
J: TRBJ2-7
size: -
DNA: TGTGCCAGCAACGCAGGGGGATCTTCCTACGAGCAGTACTTC
CDR3: CASNAGGSSYEQYF

V: TRBV12-3/TRBV12-4
D: -
J: TRBJ2-7
size: -
DNA: TGTGCCAGCACCGTAGCTAGCTCCTACGAGCAGTACTTC
CDR3: CASTVASSYEQYF

V: TRBV15
D: -
J: TRBJ1-2
size: -
DNA: TGTGCCACCAGAGAGACTCGACAGGTCTCTTTGCATGGCTACACCTTC
CDR3: CATRETRQVSLHGYTF

V: TRBV6-5
D: TRBD1
J: TRBJ2-7
size: -
DNA: TGTGCCAGCAGTTACGACAGGGTGTCCGACGAGCAGTACTTC
CDR3: CASSYDRVSDEQYF

V: TRBV7-2
D: -
J: TRBJ2-1
size: -
DNA: TGTGCCATCTCCACCGGGCCCCAGGGGATATACAATGAGCAGTTCTTC
CDR3: CAISTGPQGIYNEQFF

V: TRBV3-1/TRBV3-2
D: -
J: TRBJ2-7
size: -
DNA: TGTGCCAGCGGGGAGTACGAGCAGTACTTC
CDR3: CASGEYEQYF

V: TRBV4-1
D: TRBD1
J: TRBJ1-2
size: few
DNA: TGCGCCAGCAGCCAAGATGGGACAGGGCGTACCTATGGCTACACCTTC
CDR3: CASSQDGTGRTYGYTF

V: TRBV7-2
D: TRBD2
J: TRBJ2-7
size: -
DNA: TGTGCCAGCAGCTTAAGGGGCAGCGGGGCGTCGGACGAGCAGTACTTC
CDR3: CASSLRGSGASDEQYF

V: TRBV2
D: TRBD2
J: TRBJ2-5
size: -
DNA: TGTGCCACTACAAAACCTGGGACTAGCGGGGGCCGCCAAGAGACCCAGTACTTC
CDR3: CATTKPGTSGGRQETQYF

V: TRBV19
D: TRBD1
J: TRBJ1-1
size: once
DNA: TGTGCCAGTACCCTTCGCGGCGGGACAGGGATTACTGAAGCTTTCTTT
CDR3: CASTLRGGTGITEAFF

V: TRBV14
D: TRBD2
J: TRBJ2-7
size: -
DNA: TGTGCCACCCGCGGGGCGGGAGCCTACGAGCAGTACTTC
CDR3: CATRGAGAYEQYF

V: TRBV5-1
D: TRBD1
J: TRBJ1-5
size: -
DNA: TGCGCCAGCAGCCCCACCACAGGGGTCAATCAGCCCCAGCATTTT
CDR3: CASSPTTGVNQPQHF

V: TRBV2
D: -
J: TRBJ2-6
size: -
DNA: TGTGCCAGACGGGACACCCTCAGACCCGGGGCCAACGTCCTGACTTTC
CDR3: CARRDTLRPGANVLTF